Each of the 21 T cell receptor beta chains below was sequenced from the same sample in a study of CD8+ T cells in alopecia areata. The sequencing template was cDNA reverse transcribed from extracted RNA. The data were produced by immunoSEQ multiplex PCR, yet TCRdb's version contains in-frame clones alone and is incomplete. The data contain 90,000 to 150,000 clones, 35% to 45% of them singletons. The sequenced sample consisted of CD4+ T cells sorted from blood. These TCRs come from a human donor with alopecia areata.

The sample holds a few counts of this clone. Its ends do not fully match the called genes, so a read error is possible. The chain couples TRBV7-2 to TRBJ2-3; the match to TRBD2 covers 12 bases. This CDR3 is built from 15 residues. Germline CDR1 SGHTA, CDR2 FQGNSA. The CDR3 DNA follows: TGTGCCAGCAGCTTGACTAGCGGGAGCATAGATACGCAGTATTTT. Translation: CASSLTSGSIDTQYF.

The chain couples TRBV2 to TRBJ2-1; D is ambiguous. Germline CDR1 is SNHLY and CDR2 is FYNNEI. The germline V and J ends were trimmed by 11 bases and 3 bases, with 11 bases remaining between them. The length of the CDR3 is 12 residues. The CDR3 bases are TGTGCCTCAGCGCCACTCTACAATGAGCAGTTCTTC. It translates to CASAPLYNEQFF.

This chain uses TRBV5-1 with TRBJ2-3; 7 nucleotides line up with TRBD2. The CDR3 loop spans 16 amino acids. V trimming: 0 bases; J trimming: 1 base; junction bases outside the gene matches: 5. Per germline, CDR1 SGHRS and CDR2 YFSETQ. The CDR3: CASSLESGARTDTQYF. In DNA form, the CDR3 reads TGCGCCAGCAGCTTGGAGAGCGGGGCCCGCACAGATACGCAGTATTTT.

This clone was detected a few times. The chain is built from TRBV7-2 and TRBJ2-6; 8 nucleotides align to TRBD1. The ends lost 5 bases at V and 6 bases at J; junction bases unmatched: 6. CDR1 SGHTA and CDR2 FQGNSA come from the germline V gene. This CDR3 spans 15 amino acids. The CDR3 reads CASSQDRGSANVLTF. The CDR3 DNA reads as TGTGCCAGCAGCCAAGACAGGGGTTCGGCCAACGTCCTGACTTTC.

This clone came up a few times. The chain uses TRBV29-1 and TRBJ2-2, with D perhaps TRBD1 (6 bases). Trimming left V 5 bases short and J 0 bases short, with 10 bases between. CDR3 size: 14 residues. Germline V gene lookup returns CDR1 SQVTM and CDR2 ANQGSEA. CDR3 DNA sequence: TGCAGCGTTCAGGGGCTAGCGAACACCGGGGAGCTGTTTTTT. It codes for CSVQGLANTGELFF.

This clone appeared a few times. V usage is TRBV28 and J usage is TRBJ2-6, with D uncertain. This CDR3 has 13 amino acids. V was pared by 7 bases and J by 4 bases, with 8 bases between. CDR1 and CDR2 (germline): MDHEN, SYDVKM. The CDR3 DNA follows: TGTGCCAGCACGGGCTCCGGGGCCAACGTCCTGACTTTC. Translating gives CASTGSGANVLTF.

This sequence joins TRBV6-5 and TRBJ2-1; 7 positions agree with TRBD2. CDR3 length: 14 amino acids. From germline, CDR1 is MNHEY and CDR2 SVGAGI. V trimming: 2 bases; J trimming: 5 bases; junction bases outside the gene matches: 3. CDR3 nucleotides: TGTGCCAGCAGTTACCAGCGGGGTAACAATGAGCAGTTCTTC. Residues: CASSYQRGNNEQFF.

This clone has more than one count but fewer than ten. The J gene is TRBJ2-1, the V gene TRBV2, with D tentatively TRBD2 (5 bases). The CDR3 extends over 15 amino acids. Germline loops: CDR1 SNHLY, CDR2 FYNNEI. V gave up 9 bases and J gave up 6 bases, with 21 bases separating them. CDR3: CASRERAPRSNEQFF. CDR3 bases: TGTGCCAGTAGAGAGAGGGCCCCGAGGAGCAATGAGCAGTTCTTC.

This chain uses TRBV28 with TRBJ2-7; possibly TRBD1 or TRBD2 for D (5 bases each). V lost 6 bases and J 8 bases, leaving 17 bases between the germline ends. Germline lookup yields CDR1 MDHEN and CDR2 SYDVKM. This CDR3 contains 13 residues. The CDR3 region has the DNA TGTGCCAGCAGGTTCGGGACGCTCAAACAGCAGTACTTC. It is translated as CASRFGTLKQQYF.

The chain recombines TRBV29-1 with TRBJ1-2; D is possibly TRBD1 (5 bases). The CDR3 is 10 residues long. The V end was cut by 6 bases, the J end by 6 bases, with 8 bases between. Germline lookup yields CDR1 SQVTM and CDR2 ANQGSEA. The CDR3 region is CSVGRDGYTF. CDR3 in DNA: TGCAGCGTAGGCAGGGATGGCTACACCTTC.

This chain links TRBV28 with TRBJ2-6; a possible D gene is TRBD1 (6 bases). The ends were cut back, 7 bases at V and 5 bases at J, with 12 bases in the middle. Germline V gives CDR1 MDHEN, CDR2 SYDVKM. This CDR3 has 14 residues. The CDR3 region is CASISGQWANVLTF. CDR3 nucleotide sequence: TGTGCCAGCATAAGCGGACAGTGGGCCAACGTCCTGACTTTC.

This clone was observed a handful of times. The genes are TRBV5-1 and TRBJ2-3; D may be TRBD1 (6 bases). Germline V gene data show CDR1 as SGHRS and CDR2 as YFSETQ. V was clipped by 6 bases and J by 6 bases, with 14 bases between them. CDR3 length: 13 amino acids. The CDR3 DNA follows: TGCGCCAGCACCCTGGGGGCGCGGGATACGCAGTATTTT. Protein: CASTLGARDTQYF. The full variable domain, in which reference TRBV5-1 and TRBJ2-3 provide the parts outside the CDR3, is KAGVTQTPRYLIKTRGQQVTLSCSPISGHRSVSWYQQTPGQGLQFLFEYFSETQRNKGNFPGRFSGRQFSNSRSEMNVSTLELGDSALYLCASTLGARDTQYFGPGTRLTVL.

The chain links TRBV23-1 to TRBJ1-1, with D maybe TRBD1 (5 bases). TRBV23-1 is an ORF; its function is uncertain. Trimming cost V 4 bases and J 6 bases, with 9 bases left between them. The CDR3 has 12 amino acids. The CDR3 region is CASSRQGPEAFF. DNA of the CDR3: TGCGCCAGCAGTCGGCAGGGCCCTGAAGCTTTCTTT.

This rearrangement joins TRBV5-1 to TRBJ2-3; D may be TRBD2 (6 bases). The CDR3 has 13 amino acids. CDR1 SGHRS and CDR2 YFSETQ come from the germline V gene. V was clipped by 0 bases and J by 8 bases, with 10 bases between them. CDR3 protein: CASSLVGRSTQYF. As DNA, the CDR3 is TGCGCCAGCAGCTTGGTCGGGAGAAGTACGCAGTATTTT.

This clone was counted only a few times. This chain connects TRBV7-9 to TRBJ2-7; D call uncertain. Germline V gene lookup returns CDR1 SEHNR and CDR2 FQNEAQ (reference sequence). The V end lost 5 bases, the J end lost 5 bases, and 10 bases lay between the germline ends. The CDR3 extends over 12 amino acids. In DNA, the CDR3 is TGTGCCAGCAGCCCTTCGATAAACGAGCAGTACTTC. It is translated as CASSPSINEQYF.

The CDR3 protein is CASSQGASGSNTGELFF. The CDR3 DNA reads TGCGCCAGCAGCCAAGGGGCTAGCGGGTCGAACACCGGGGAGCTGTTTTTT. The chain recombines TRBV4-3 with TRBJ2-2, with TRBD2 matching 8 bases. V shed 1 base, J shed 0 bases, and the junction held 4 bases outside the gene matches. Germline V CDR1 and CDR2: LGHNA, YSLEER. CDR3 length equals 17 residues.

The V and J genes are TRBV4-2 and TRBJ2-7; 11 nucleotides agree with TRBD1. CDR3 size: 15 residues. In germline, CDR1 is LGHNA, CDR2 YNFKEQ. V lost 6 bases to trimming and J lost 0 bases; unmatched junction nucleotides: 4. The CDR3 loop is CASREDRGRSYEQYF. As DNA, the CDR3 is TGTGCCAGCAGGGAGGACAGGGGGCGCTCCTACGAGCAGTACTTC.

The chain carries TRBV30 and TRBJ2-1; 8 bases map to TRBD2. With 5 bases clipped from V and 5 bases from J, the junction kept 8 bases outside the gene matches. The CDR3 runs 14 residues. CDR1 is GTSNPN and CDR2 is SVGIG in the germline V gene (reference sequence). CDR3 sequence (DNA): TGTGCCTGGCTTGTCGGGAGGGCCGACAATGAGCAGTTCTTC. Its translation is CAWLVGRADNEQFF.

CDR3 nucleotide sequence: TGTGCCAGCAGCTCCCACTCGGGGTTGTACCAAGAGACCCAGTACTTC. The encoded protein is CASSSHSGLYQETQYF. This sequence joins TRBV7-2 and TRBJ2-5, with TRBD2 as a possible D gene (5 bases). Trimming stripped 4 bases from V and 0 bases from J, with 15 bases between. The CDR3 length is 16 residues. Germline V gene data show CDR1 as SGHTA and CDR2 as FQGNSA.

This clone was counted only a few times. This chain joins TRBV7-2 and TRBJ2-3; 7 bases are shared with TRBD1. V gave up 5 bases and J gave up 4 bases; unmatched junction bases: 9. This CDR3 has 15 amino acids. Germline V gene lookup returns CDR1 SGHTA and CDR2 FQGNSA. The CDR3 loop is CASSLGGPRADTQYF. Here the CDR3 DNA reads TGTGCCAGCAGCCTAGGGGGCCCCAGGGCAGATACGCAGTATTTT.

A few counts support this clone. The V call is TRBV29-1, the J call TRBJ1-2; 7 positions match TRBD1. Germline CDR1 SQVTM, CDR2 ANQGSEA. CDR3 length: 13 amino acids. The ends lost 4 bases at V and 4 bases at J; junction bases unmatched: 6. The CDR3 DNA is TGCAGCGTTGCGACAGGGCAGGGCTATGGCTACACCTTC. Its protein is CSVATGQGYGYTF. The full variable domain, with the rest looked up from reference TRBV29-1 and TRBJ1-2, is SAVISQKPSRDICQRGTSLTIQCQVDSQVTMMFWYRQQPGQSLTLIATANQGSEATYESGFVIDKFPISRPNLTFSTLTVSNMSPEDSSIYLCSVATGQGYGYTFGSGTRLTVV.